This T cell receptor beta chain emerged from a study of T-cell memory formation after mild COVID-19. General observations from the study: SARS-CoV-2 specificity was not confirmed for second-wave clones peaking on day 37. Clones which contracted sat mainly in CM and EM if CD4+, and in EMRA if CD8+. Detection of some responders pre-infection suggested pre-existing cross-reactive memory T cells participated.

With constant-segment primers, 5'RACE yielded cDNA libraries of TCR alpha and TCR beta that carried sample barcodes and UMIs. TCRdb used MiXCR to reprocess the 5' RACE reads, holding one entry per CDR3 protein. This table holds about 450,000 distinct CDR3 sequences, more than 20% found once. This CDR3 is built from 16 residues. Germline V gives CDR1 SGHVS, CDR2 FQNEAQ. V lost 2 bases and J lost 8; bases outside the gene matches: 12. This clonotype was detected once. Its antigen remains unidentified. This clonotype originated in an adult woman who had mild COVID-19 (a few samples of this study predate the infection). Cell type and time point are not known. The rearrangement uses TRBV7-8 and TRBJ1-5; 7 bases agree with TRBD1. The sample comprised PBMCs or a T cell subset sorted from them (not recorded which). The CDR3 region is CASSLHGTAYYKPQHF. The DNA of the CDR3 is TGTGCCAGCAGCTTACATGGGACAGCCTACTATAAGCCCCAGCATTTT.